These 26 T cell receptor beta chains share one sample of origin, sequenced in a study of shared clonotypes between healthy human individuals. The repertoire was sequenced with immunoSEQ multiplex PCR; TCRdb's copy has only in-frame clones and lacks some. The sample yields about 2.4 million clones, 93% seen once. Sequenced material: naive CD4+ T cells from PBMCs. This sample's subset: CD45RA+ positively selected. Source of these receptors: a young man in good health. Some clones in this sample may be carry-over from other donors' samples.

This rearrangement joins TRBV5-1 to TRBJ1-3; 7 nucleotides agree with TRBD1. Germline assignment: CDR1 SGHRS and CDR2 YFSETQ. J was trimmed by 0 bases and V by 4 bases; bases with no gene match: 7. This CDR3 region has 16 residues. CDR3 protein: CASSEQGPYSGNTIYF. The CDR3 region has the DNA TGCGCCAGCAGCGAACAGGGGCCCTACTCTGGAAACACCATATATTTT.

This chain uses TRBV5-1 with TRBJ2-3; TRBD1 agrees at 9 bases. Looked up from germline, CDR1 is SGHRS and CDR2 is YFSETQ. V lost 1 base to trimming and J lost 5 bases; unmatched junction nucleotides: 5. The CDR3 length is 15 residues. The CDR3 reads CASSLPGQGGDTQYF. The CDR3, as DNA: TGCGCCAGCAGCTTGCCGGGACAGGGTGGAGATACGCAGTATTTT.

CDR3 nucleotides: TGTGCCAGCAGCGAGCGGGGTCGCACAGATACGCAGTATTTT. This encodes CASSERGRTDTQYF. The genes are TRBV7-7 and TRBJ2-3, with 7 bases identical to TRBD2. The V gene end was trimmed by 5 bases and the J gene end by 1 base; junction bases not matched to a gene: 3. CDR3 size: 14 residues. Germline loops: CDR1 SSHAT, CDR2 FNYEAQ (reference sequence).

The chain links TRBV7-8 to TRBJ2-7; 11 nucleotides agree with TRBD2. With 5 bases clipped from V and 3 bases from J, the junction kept 6 bases outside the gene matches. The CDR3 runs to 15 residues. CDR1 is SGHVS, CDR2 FQNEAQ, per germline. As DNA, the CDR3 is TGTGCCAGCAGCGAAACTAGCGGGAGAATCTACGAGCAGTACTTC. It is translated as CASSETSGRIYEQYF.

The chain employs TRBV5-8 and TRBJ2-7; 16 nucleotides agree with TRBD2. Germline CDR1 reads SGHTS; CDR2 reads YDEGEE. The CDR3 is 16 amino acids. Losses at the gene ends were 3 bases for V and 3 bases for J; bases not matched to a gene: 3. The CDR3 loop reads CASSSGLAGGGYEQYF. DNA of the CDR3: TGTGCCAGCAGCTCGGGACTAGCGGGAGGGGGCTACGAGCAGTACTTC.

J is TRBJ2-1 and V is TRBV15; D unclear. The V end lost 3 bases, the J end lost 8 bases, and 17 bases lay between the germline ends. CDR3 length equals 15 residues. Germline loops: CDR1 LNHNV, CDR2 YYDKDF (reference sequence). This CDR3 reads CATSRVSGSFYEQFF. DNA of the CDR3: TGTGCCACCAGCAGGGTCTCTGGCTCTTTTTATGAGCAGTTCTTC.

In this sample, this clone turned up once. The chain joins TRBV7-2 to TRBJ1-1; the match to TRBD1 covers 9 bases. Germline V gives CDR1 SGHTA, CDR2 FQGNSA. V gave up 5 bases and J gave up 3 bases; unmatched junction bases: 4. The CDR3 sequence is 14 residues long. The CDR3 DNA follows: TGTGCCAGCAGCACGAGGACAGGGGACACTGAAGCTTTCTTT. It specifies CASSTRTGDTEAFF.

The chain recombines TRBV11-3 with TRBJ1-1; D is possibly TRBD1 (5 bases). Germline-derived CDR1 and CDR2 are SGHNT and YENEEA. V was trimmed by 4 bases and J by 11 bases, leaving 17 bases between them. CDR3 size: 13 residues. The CDR3 protein is CASSSRWGDSAFF. The CDR3 region has the DNA TGTGCCAGCAGCTCCAGATGGGGGGATTCGGCTTTCTTT. Full variable domain (outside the CDR3, taken from reference TRBV11-3 and TRBJ1-1): EAGVVQSPRYKIIEKKQPVAFWCNPISGHNTLYWYLQNLGQGPELLIRYENEEAVDDSQLPKDRFSAERLKGVDSTLKIQPAELGDSAVYLCASSSRWGDSAFFGQGTRLTVV.

This sequence joins TRBV28 and TRBJ2-7; D uncertain. This CDR3 region has 15 residues. Germline V gene sequence: CDR1 MDHEN, CDR2 SYDVKM. Trimming stripped 1 base from V and 6 bases from J, with 16 bases between. CDR3 sequence (DNA): TGTGCCAGCAGTTTATACCGGACGCAAGCCCGCGAGCAGTACTTC. Protein sequence: CASSLYRTQAREQYF.

A remark on this clone: Other DNA sequences from this sample encode an identical CDR3 as well. The genes are TRBV5-1 and TRBJ2-1; TRBD2 aligns across 7 bases. The CDR3 is made up of 14 amino acids. Germline assignment: CDR1 SGHRS and CDR2 YFSETQ. The junction had 5 bases not matched to a gene; V was cut back by 4 bases and J by 4 bases. In DNA, the CDR3 is TGCGCCAGCAGCGCCAGCGGGACTTACAATGAGCAGTTCTTC. It codes for CASSASGTYNEQFF. The full variable domain, rest sourced from reference TRBV5-1 and TRBJ2-1, is KAGVTQTPRYLIKTRGQQVTLSCSPISGHRSVSWYQQTPGQGLQFLFEYFSETQRNKGNFPGRFSGRQFSNSRSEMNVSTLELGDSALYLCASSASGTYNEQFFGPGTRLTVL.

V is TRBV7-9 and J is TRBJ2-6; maybe TRBD2 (5 bases). The V gene lost 4 bases and the J gene lost 0 bases, with 10 bases spanning the gap. The CDR3 has 16 amino acids. Germline CDR1 is SEHNR and CDR2 is FQNEAQ (reference sequence). In DNA form, the CDR3 reads TGTGCCAGCAGCTCCCCCGGGGACTCTGGGGCCAACGTCCTGACTTTC. Its translation is CASSSPGDSGANVLTF.

J is TRBJ1-5 and V is TRBV6-1; D remains ambiguous. In germline, CDR1 is MNHNS, CDR2 SASEGT. CDR3 length: 13 residues. V was clipped by 8 bases and J by 6 bases, with 14 bases between them. This chain's CDR3 is CASGDGYLQPQHF. CDR3 nucleotides: TGTGCCAGCGGAGATGGCTATCTTCAGCCCCAGCATTTT.

This chain connects TRBV28 to TRBJ2-5; no firm D call. The CDR3 runs 11 residues. Germline CDR1 reads MDHEN; CDR2 reads SYDVKM. V was shortened by 5 bases and J by 5 bases, with 6 bases between the two germline ends. CDR3 sequence (DNA): TGTGCCAGCAGTCGTGTGGAGACCCAGTACTTC. It codes for CASSRVETQYF.

V and J are TRBV4-1 and TRBJ2-7, with D hard to call. This CDR3 region has 14 residues. Trimming took off 1 base at V and 5 bases at J, with 12 bases between the two ends. Germline V gives CDR1 MGHRA, CDR2 YSYEKL. The DNA for the CDR3 is TGCGCCAGCAGCCAAGCTACCCGAGCAAACGAGCAGTACTTC. Its protein is CASSQATRANEQYF.

In regard to this clone: The sample holds other DNA sequences that translate to the same CDR3. This chain uses TRBV18 with TRBJ2-7, with D tentatively TRBD1 (6 bases). This CDR3 has 12 residues. The germline V and J ends were trimmed by 6 bases and 5 bases, with 11 bases remaining between them. CDR1 KGHSH and CDR2 LQKENI come from the germline V gene. The CDR3: CASSLRGDEQYF. CDR3 in DNA: TGTGCCAGCTCTCTCAGGGGCGACGAGCAGTACTTC.

J is TRBJ2-1 and V is TRBV19; no reliable D call. Germline-derived CDR1 and CDR2 are LNHDA and SQIVND (reference sequence). This CDR3 has 15 amino acids. V was clipped by 3 bases and J by 3 bases, with 12 bases between them. CDR3 sequence reads: CASSIGGILYNEQFF. Here the CDR3 DNA reads TGTGCCAGTAGTATTGGTGGGATTCTCTACAATGAGCAGTTCTTC.

The rearrangement joins TRBV28 to TRBJ2-7, with TRBD1 matching 8 bases. The length of the CDR3 is 12 residues. CDR1 is MDHEN and CDR2 is SYDVKM in the germline V gene. V lost 4 bases and J lost 12; bases outside the gene matches: 8. The CDR3 reads CASSSNRGAGYF. The CDR3 DNA is TGTGCCAGCAGTTCAAACAGGGGGGCAGGGTACTTC.

The gene calls are TRBV5-1 and TRBJ1-2, with 9 bases identical to TRBD1. The germline V gene has CDR1 SGHRS and CDR2 YFSETQ. After removal of 4 bases from V and 8 bases from J, the junction contained 12 bases not matched to a gene. This CDR3 comprises 15 residues. CDR3 region: CASSDPGTGRDGYTF. The DNA for the CDR3 is TGCGCCAGCAGCGACCCCGGGACAGGGAGAGACGGCTACACCTTC.

This chain uses TRBV11-1 with TRBJ1-1, with D uncertain. The germline V gene has CDR1 SGHAT and CDR2 FQDESV (reference sequence). V lost 3 bases to trimming and J lost 3 bases, with 14 bases between them. CDR3 length equals 15 residues. The CDR3 DNA reads as TGTGCCAGCAGCTTCTCGATGGGGTTTTACACTGAAGCTTTCTTT. It encodes CASSFSMGFYTEAFF.

The chain carries TRBV5-5 and TRBJ2-3; D possibly corresponds to TRBD2 (6 bases). Germline V CDR1 and CDR2: SGHKS, YYEKEE (reference sequence). The length of the CDR3 is 16 residues. V was clipped by 0 bases and J by 0 bases, with 11 bases between them. CDR3 nucleotides: TGTGCCAGCAGCTTGGTGGCGGGGTTTAGCACAGATACGCAGTATTTT. Translating it yields CASSLVAGFSTDTQYF.

The V call is TRBV28, the J call TRBJ1-5; D is possibly TRBD1 (5 bases). Deletions cut 3 bases from V and 6 bases from J, with 15 bases between. Germline CDR1 is MDHEN and CDR2 is SYDVKM. The CDR3 runs to 15 residues. CDR3 nucleotide sequence: TGTGCCAGCAGTTTGAGACAGACGGGGACTCAGCCCCAGCATTTT. Protein: CASSLRQTGTQPQHF.

This clone showed up just once. The chain recombines TRBV5-6 with TRBJ1-5; 9 positions match TRBD1. The junction had 3 bases not matched to a gene; V was cut back by 4 bases and J by 1 base. Germline V gene sequence: CDR1 SGHDT, CDR2 YYEEEE. The CDR3 covers 15 residues. In DNA form, the CDR3 reads TGTGCCAGCAGCCTACAGGGGGCCAGCAATCAGCCCCAGCATTTT. Translation: CASSLQGASNQPQHF.

This chain links TRBV28 with TRBJ1-1, with a possible D match to TRBD1 (5 bases). Germline V gene sequence: CDR1 MDHEN, CDR2 SYDVKM. The CDR3 is made up of 16 amino acids. V lost 0 bases and J lost 6, with 17 bases in between. CDR3 DNA sequence: TGTGCCAGCAGTTTATGGGGACGGGACCCGAGGGCTGAAGCTTTCTTT. This translates into CASSLWGRDPRAEAFF.

The chain links TRBV28 to TRBJ1-2; TRBD1 matches at 7 bases. The germline V gene has CDR1 MDHEN and CDR2 SYDVKM. The junction had 13 bases not matched to a gene; V was cut back by 3 bases and J by 6 bases. The CDR3 totals 16 residues. Here the CDR3 DNA reads TGTGCCAGCAGTTTTAGGGGGCGACGAAAGGAAAATGGCTACACCTTC. Protein product: CASSFRGRRKENGYTF.

The chain is built from TRBV28 and TRBJ2-1, with 10 bases lining up with TRBD2. With V trimmed by 6 bases and J by 1 base, 12 bases remained unmatched. There are 18 residues in the CDR3. Germline V CDR1 and CDR2: MDHEN, SYDVKM. The CDR3 DNA follows: TGTGCCAGCAGCCCCAACCGAGCGGGAGGGAGTTCCTACAATGAGCAGTTCTTC. It specifies CASSPNRAGGSSYNEQFF. The whole variable domain, remainder taken from reference TRBV28 and TRBJ2-1, is DVKVTQSSRYLVKRTGEKVFLECVQDMDHENMFWYRQDPGLGLRLIYFSYDVKMKEKGDIPEGYSVSREKKERFSLILESASTNQTSMYLCASSPNRAGGSSYNEQFFGPGTRLTVL.

This chain links TRBV19 with TRBJ2-1; TRBD2 matches at 10 bases. The CDR3 length is 15 residues. Germline assignment: CDR1 LNHDA and CDR2 SQIVND (reference sequence). V shed 5 bases and J 4 bases; nucleotides not matched to a gene: 5. This CDR3 reads CASSARTSGYNEQFF. CDR3 nucleotide sequence: TGTGCCAGTAGTGCCCGGACTAGCGGATACAATGAGCAGTTCTTC.